This T cell receptor beta chain was captured in a study of T cell repertoires in cytomegalovirus infection. TCRdb processed the reads anew with MiXCR; each CDR3 protein has one entry. The data show 300,000 to 450,000 distinct CDR3 sequences, with 15% to 20% seen just once and 8.5% to 10% held by the top ten. In this sample, this clonotype turned up a few times. The CDR3 is 14 amino acids. The trim removed 3 bases at V and 3 bases at J, leaving 2 bases unmatched. Germline V gene sequence: CDR1 LNHDA, CDR2 SQIVND (reference sequence). V is TRBV19 and J is TRBJ2-7, with 10 bases aligning to TRBD2. This TCR was sampled from a human donor in good health (CMV status not recorded). Some clones in this sample may be carry-over from other donors' samples. Sequenced material: PBMCs. The CDR3 spells CASSIGLADYEQYF. Here the CDR3 DNA reads TGTGCCAGTAGTATCGGACTAGCGGACTACGAGCAGTACTTC.